The 8 T cell receptor beta chains below come from one sample, sequenced in a study of beta chain features in type 1 diabetes. Their specific antigens are unknown. Every isolated RNA sample was fully reverse transcribed, so sequencing captured expressed TCRB transcripts. Libraries were prepared by immunoSEQ multiplex PCR; TCRdb keeps only in-frame clonotypes and omits some of them. This repertoire shows roughly 150,000 clones, approximately 62% found once; its top ten account for under 0.1%. Study-wide results and caveats: Among all four CD4+ subsets, Type 1 diabetes patients had TCRB CDR3s that were moderately but significantly shorter.

Sequencing was performed on naive CD4+ T cells from blood. Receptor source: a man aged 25 to 45 with type 1 diabetes.

This chain uses TRBV25-1 with TRBJ1-5, with 7 bases identical to TRBD1. This CDR3 comprises 15 residues. Germline CDR1 MGHDK, CDR2 SYGVNS. Losses at the gene ends were 3 bases for V and 0 bases for J; bases not matched to a gene: 2. CDR3 protein: CASSDRGYSNQPQHF. In nucleotides, the CDR3 is TGTGCCAGCAGTGACAGGGGGTATAGCAATCAGCCCCAGCATTTT.

The rearrangement uses TRBV20-1 and TRBJ2-5; D not certain. Germline loops: CDR1 DFQATT, CDR2 SNEGSKA (reference sequence). Trimming removed 3 bases from V and 9 bases from J, with 8 bases in between. This CDR3 region has 10 residues. In DNA, the CDR3 is TGCAGTGCTAGGGGTGGGTCCCAGTACTTC. Its protein product is CSARGGSQYF.

This chain joins TRBV11-2 and TRBJ2-1, with a weak D call TRBD1 (5 bases). CDR3 length: 14 amino acids. Germline lookup yields CDR1 SGHAT and CDR2 FQNNGV. V dropped 5 bases and J dropped 6 bases, with 14 bases sitting between them. This chain's CDR3 is CASSLYGASNEQFF. DNA of the CDR3: TGTGCCAGCAGCCTTTATGGGGCCTCCAATGAGCAGTTCTTC.

The J gene is TRBJ2-5, the V gene TRBV27; unclear D gene. In germline, CDR1 is MNHEY, CDR2 SMNVEV (reference sequence). The V and J ends lost 0 bases and 5 bases respectively, with 10 bases between them. CDR3 size: 14 residues. CDR3 in amino acids: CASSLSGSWETQYF. CDR3 coding DNA: TGTGCCAGCAGTTTATCCGGGTCGTGGGAGACCCAGTACTTC.

The chain combines TRBV10-2 with TRBJ1-1; D unclear. V lost 7 bases to trimming and J lost 0 bases, with 9 bases between them. Per the germline V gene, CDR1 is WSHSY and CDR2 is SAAADI. The CDR3 totals 13 residues. The chain's CDR3 is CASNDAVNTEAFF. The CDR3 coding sequence is TGCGCCAGCAACGACGCAGTGAACACTGAAGCTTTCTTT.

The genes are TRBV18 and TRBJ2-7; no firm D call. Trimming pared 3 bases from V and 6 bases from J, leaving 9 bases between. In germline, CDR1 is KGHSH, CDR2 LQKENI. CDR3 length: 12 amino acids. In nucleotides, the CDR3 is TGTGCCAGCTCACCGAGTGAAGTCGAGCAGTACTTC. It translates to CASSPSEVEQYF.

The V call is TRBV29-1, the J call TRBJ2-3; unclear D gene. Germline V gives CDR1 SQVTM, CDR2 ANQGSEA. The germline V and J ends were trimmed by 2 bases and 4 bases, with 13 bases remaining between them. CDR3 length: 14 residues. In DNA, the CDR3 is TGCAGCGTTGAAATGGAGATAGTAGCAGATACGCAGTATTTT. It translates to CSVEMEIVADTQYF.

V and J are TRBV11-2 and TRBJ2-2; tentatively, D is TRBD1 or TRBD2 (5 bases each). Trimming took off 5 bases at V and 7 bases at J, with 20 bases between the two ends. Germline CDR1 is SGHAT and CDR2 is FQNNGV. The CDR3 length is 16 residues. Here the CDR3 reads CASSPSWTAGLGELFF. CDR3 nucleotide sequence: TGTGCCAGCAGCCCGTCCTGGACTGCAGGGCTCGGGGAGCTGTTTTTT.